Included here is one T cell receptor beta chain sequence, with context. Sequencing was performed with immunoSEQ multiplex PCR; in TCRdb, only in-frame clones are kept and a portion is missing. The table includes some 350,000 clones, 88% detected once. V shed 4 bases and J 5 bases; nucleotides not matched to a gene: 13. The CDR3 runs to 16 residues. Germline V lookup: CDR1 SGHRS, CDR2 YFSETQ. The record originates from a study of blood T cell repertoires in COVID-19. Overall study: Donors in the United States, Italy and Spain gave samples during acute or convalescent COVID-19. PBMCs, B-cell-depleted T cells, or T cells were the source of the cDNA or gDNA that made up the material.

Ages ranged from about 18 to 100 years, with residence in more than 20 US areas. Which cohort a participant joined came from the clinical history participants gave. Sequenced: PBMCs or T cells enriched from blood (not recorded which). This rearrangement joins TRBV5-1 to TRBJ2-5; 8 bases line up with TRBD1. This sequence originates from a man aged 25 to 40 who had recovered from COVID-19. CDR3 coding DNA: TGCGCCAGCAGCGCCGACAGGGGCATTGGGTTGGAGACCCAGTACTTC. Its translation: CASSADRGIGLETQYF.